The 17 T cell receptor beta chains reported below all come from one sample, sequenced in a study of blood T cell repertoires in COVID-19. Some clones are missing from TCRdb's copy, which holds only in-frame ones; the method was immunoSEQ multiplex PCR. The table includes about 120,000 clones, 79% detected once. What was sequenced was peripheral blood. These receptors all come from a woman of 80 years or more with acute or convalescent COVID-19.

The rearrangement joins TRBV6-5 to TRBJ2-3, with TRBD2 matching 8 bases. The germline gives CDR1 MNHEY, CDR2 SVGAGI. The CDR3 contains 14 residues. With 7 bases clipped from V and 0 bases from J, the junction kept 3 bases outside the gene matches. CDR3 sequence reads: CASNSGTSTDTQYF. For the CDR3, the DNA is TGTGCCAGCAATAGCGGGACTAGCACAGATACGCAGTATTTT.

This clone was counted once. The rearrangement joins TRBV28 to TRBJ1-2; D possibly corresponds to TRBD1 (6 bases). The CDR3 has 14 amino acids. CDR1 MDHEN and CDR2 SYDVKM come from the germline V gene. V lost 8 bases and J 6 bases, leaving 19 bases between the germline ends. CDR3 region: CASLEQGIRNGYTF. The CDR3 region has the DNA TGTGCCAGCCTGGAACAGGGTATCCGGAATGGCTACACCTTC.

This clone turned up a few times. J is TRBJ1-2 and V is TRBV6-6; TRBD1 matches 7 bases. V shed 3 bases and J 8 bases; nucleotides not matched to a gene: 6. The CDR3 covers 13 residues. CDR1 is MNHNY and CDR2 is SVGAGI in the germline V gene (reference sequence). In nucleotides, the CDR3 is TGTGCCAGCAGTTATTCCCAGGGGGGCGGCTACACCTTC. It yields the protein CASSYSQGGGYTF.

This sequence joins TRBV19 and TRBJ2-7, with D maybe TRBD1 (6 bases). CDR3 length equals 14 residues. V lost 5 bases and J 0 bases, leaving 11 bases between the germline ends. Per germline, CDR1 LNHDA and CDR2 SQIVND (reference sequence). Here the CDR3 reads CASSRTASSYEQYF. CDR3 sequence (DNA): TGTGCCAGTAGTCGGACAGCAAGCTCCTACGAGCAGTACTTC. Using reference TRBV19 and TRBJ2-7 for the parts outside the CDR3, the full variable domain is DGGITQSPKYLFRKEGQNVTLSCEQNLNHDAMYWYRQDPGQGLRLIYYSQIVNDFQKGDIAEGYSVSREKKESFPLTVTSAQKNPTAFYLCASSRTASSYEQYFGPGTRLTVT.

The chain recombines TRBV7-8 with TRBJ2-3; D might be TRBD2 (5 bases). The CDR3 contains 14 residues. Trimming shortened V by 5 bases and J by 3 bases, and 12 bases separated the two germline ends. The germline V gene has CDR1 SGHVS and CDR2 FQNEAQ. The CDR3 region is CASSHWERTDTQYF. CDR3 coding DNA: TGTGCCAGCAGCCACTGGGAGAGGACAGATACGCAGTATTTT.

In its sample, this clone was seen once. The CDR3: CASSFEGGNQPQHF. The CDR3 DNA reads TGCGCCAGCAGCTTTGAAGGGGGCAATCAGCCCCAGCATTTT. The V gene is TRBV5-1, the J gene TRBJ1-5; weak D call: TRBD1 (5 bases). The CDR3 totals 14 residues. V shed 2 bases and J shed 2 bases, with 8 bases lying between them. Germline-derived CDR1 and CDR2 are SGHRS and YFSETQ.

This clone came up many times. The chain recombines TRBV15 with TRBJ1-6, with a possible D match to TRBD1 (6 bases). Germline CDR1 reads LNHNV; CDR2 reads YYDKDF (reference sequence). This CDR3 contains 15 residues. The ends were cut back, 3 bases at V and 4 bases at J, with 10 bases in the middle. The DNA of the CDR3 is TGTGCCACCAGCAGCGACCAGGGGTATAATTCACCCCTCCACTTT. Translating it yields CATSSDQGYNSPLHF.

This clone was counted at least ten times. Different DNA sequences within this sample yield the same CDR3. The rearrangement joins TRBV7-9 to TRBJ1-1; D might be TRBD1 (5 bases). In germline, CDR1 is SEHNR, CDR2 FQNEAQ (reference sequence). V was trimmed by 3 bases and J by 0 bases, leaving 5 bases between them. The CDR3 length is 13 residues. CDR3 protein: CASSLDMNTEAFF. As DNA, the CDR3 is TGTGCCAGCAGCTTGGACATGAACACTGAAGCTTTCTTT. The complete variable domain, with remaining parts taken from reference TRBV7-9 and TRBJ1-1, reads DTGVSQNPRHKITKRGQNVTFRCDPISEHNRLYWYRQTLGQGPEFLTYFQNEAQLEKSRLLSDRFSAERPKGSFSTLEIQRTEQGDSAMYLCASSLDMNTEAFFGQGTRLTVV.

This chain connects TRBV7-2 to TRBJ1-2; tentatively, D is TRBD1 (5 bases). The CDR3 length is 15 residues. V was clipped by 1 base and J by 2 bases, with 11 bases between them. The V gene's germline CDR1 is SGHTA and CDR2 FQGNSA. The CDR3 is CASSLDRGPNYGYTF. CDR3 sequence (DNA): TGTGCCAGCAGCTTAGATAGGGGTCCCAACTATGGCTACACCTTC.

The table lists this clone with a count of one. The chain uses TRBV3-1 (or the pseudogene TRBV3-2) and TRBJ1-3; D gene unclear. This CDR3 is built from 15 residues. Deletions cut 0 bases from V and 0 bases from J, with 6 bases between. Germline V gene lookup returns CDR1 LGHDT and CDR2 YNNKEL (reference sequence). Here the CDR3 reads CASSQDGASGNTIYF. CDR3 nucleotide sequence: TGTGCCAGCAGCCAAGATGGAGCCTCTGGAAACACCATATATTTT.

Notes on this clone: The same CDR3 can be traced to other DNA sequences in this sample. The V call is TRBV6-2 or TRBV6-3, the J call TRBJ1-2; 7 bases are shared with TRBD1. V shed 6 bases, J shed 2 bases, and the junction held 6 bases outside the gene matches. Germline V gives CDR1 MNHEY, CDR2 SVGEGT. This CDR3 contains 14 residues. The CDR3 region has the DNA TGTGCCAGCAGCCCCCTGACAGGGAACTATGGCTACACCTTC. Protein product: CASSPLTGNYGYTF.

V gene TRBV6-5 combines with J gene TRBJ1-3; D is unclear. The CDR3 has 15 residues. Germline CDR1 is MNHEY and CDR2 is SVGAGI. V was trimmed by 4 bases and J by 2 bases, leaving 12 bases between them. CDR3 loop: CASSSYSKPGNTIYF. For the CDR3, the DNA is TGTGCCAGCAGTTCCTACAGTAAACCTGGAAACACCATATATTTT.

The CDR3 sequence is CASSHQREGNYNEQFF. In DNA form, the CDR3 reads TGCGCCAGCAGCCATCAGCGGGAGGGAAACTACAATGAGCAGTTCTTC. The chain combines TRBV4-1 with TRBJ2-1; TRBD2 matches 10 bases. The CDR3 has 16 residues. V gave up 3 bases and J gave up 3 bases; unmatched junction bases: 5. Germline V gene data show CDR1 as MGHRA and CDR2 as YSYEKL.

The gene calls are TRBV7-2 and TRBJ2-2, with D possibly matching TRBD2 (5 bases). Trimming removed 1 base at V and 6 bases at J, with 9 bases between. The CDR3 loop spans 14 amino acids. Germline assignment: CDR1 SGHTA and CDR2 FQGNSA. The CDR3 region is CASSLVLRAGELFF. The CDR3, as DNA: TGTGCCAGCAGCTTAGTTTTGCGGGCCGGGGAGCTGTTTTTT. Full variable domain (outside the CDR3, taken from reference TRBV7-2 and TRBJ2-2): GAGVSQSPSNKVTEKGKDVELRCDPISGHTALYWYRQSLGQGLEFLIYFQGNSAPDKSGLPSDRFSAERTGGSVSTLTIQRTQQEDSAVYLCASSLVLRAGELFFGEGSRLTVL.

The J gene is TRBJ1-2, the V gene TRBV5-1; D remains unclear. The germline V gene encodes CDR1 SGHRS and CDR2 YFSETQ. Trimming cost V 4 bases and J 0 bases, with 10 bases left between them. The CDR3 covers 14 residues. The CDR3 region has the DNA TGCGCCAGCAGCGCGGCGCCTTCTAACTATGGCTACACCTTC. Protein sequence: CASSAAPSNYGYTF.

CDR3 coding DNA: TGTGCCAGCAGCGTACAGGGAAACTATCAGCCCCAGCATTTT. Translated: CASSVQGNYQPQHF. The chain joins TRBV9 to TRBJ1-5; D is possibly TRBD1 (5 bases). The germline gives CDR1 SGDLS, CDR2 YYNGEE. The CDR3 extends over 14 amino acids. V dropped 1 base and J dropped 5 bases, with 10 bases sitting between them.

The V call is TRBV19, the J call TRBJ1-1; 7 bases are a match to TRBD1. The CDR3 totals 15 residues. The J segment lost 3 bases and the V segment lost 5 bases, leaving 9 bases of the junction unmatched. Per germline, CDR1 LNHDA and CDR2 SQIVND (reference sequence). The chain's CDR3 is CASSPLTGWDTEAFF. CDR3 coding DNA: TGTGCCAGTAGTCCCCTGACAGGGTGGGACACTGAAGCTTTCTTT.